Listed here are 2 T cell receptor beta chains from one sample, sequenced in a study of tumor-infiltrating lymphocytes in localized non-small cell lung cancer. The repertoire was sequenced with immunoSEQ multiplex PCR; TCRdb's copy has only in-frame clones and lacks some. The sample holds more than 15,000 clones, approximately 68% seen once. Input material: lung tumor tissue. The receptors here all came from a human donor with non-small cell lung cancer.

J is TRBJ2-2 and V is TRBV5-1; 12 positions match TRBD2. V was pared by 4 bases and J by 1 base, with 5 bases of the junction left unmatched. CDR1 and CDR2 from the germline V gene are SGHRS and YFSETQ. CDR3 length: 17 residues. The CDR3 sequence: CASSLMGLAGNTGELFF. In DNA, the CDR3 is TGCGCCAGCAGCCTAATGGGACTAGCGGGGAACACCGGGGAGCTGTTTTTT.

The chain is built from TRBV7-9 and TRBJ1-6, with D possibly being TRBD1 (6 bases). The V gene lost 4 bases and the J gene lost 4 bases, with 8 bases spanning the gap. Germline V gene data show CDR1 as SEHNR and CDR2 as FQNEAQ (reference sequence). This CDR3 has 14 amino acids. The CDR3 protein is CASSSGHYNSPLHF. For the CDR3, the DNA is TGTGCCAGCAGCTCGGGACATTATAATTCACCCCTCCACTTT.